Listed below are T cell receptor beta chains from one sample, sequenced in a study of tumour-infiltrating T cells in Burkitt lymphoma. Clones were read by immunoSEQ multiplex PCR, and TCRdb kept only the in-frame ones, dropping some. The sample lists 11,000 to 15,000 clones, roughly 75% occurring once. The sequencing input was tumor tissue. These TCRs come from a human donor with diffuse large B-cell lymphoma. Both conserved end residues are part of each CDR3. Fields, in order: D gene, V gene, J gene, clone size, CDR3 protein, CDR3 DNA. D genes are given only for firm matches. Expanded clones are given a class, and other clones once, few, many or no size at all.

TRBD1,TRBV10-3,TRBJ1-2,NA,CAISDRQGWDGYTF,TGTGCCATCAGTGATCGACAGGGTTGGGATGGCTACACCTTC
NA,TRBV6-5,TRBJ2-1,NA,CASSQLTSSYNEQFF,TGTGCCAGCAGCCAACTTACTAGCTCCTACAATGAGCAGTTCTTC
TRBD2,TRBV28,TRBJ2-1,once,CASSFSGSPYNEQFF,TGTGCCAGCAGTTTTAGCGGGAGTCCCTACAATGAGCAGTTCTTC
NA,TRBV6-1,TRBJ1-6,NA,CASSGGQKNNSPLHF,TGTGCCAGCAGCGGCGGGCAGAAAAATAATTCACCCCTCCACTTT
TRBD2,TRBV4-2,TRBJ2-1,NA,CASSQGSSGSRDEQFF,TGTGCCAGCAGCCAGGGATCTAGCGGGAGTAGGGATGAGCAGTTCTTC
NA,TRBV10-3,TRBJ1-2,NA,CAISETEQGNYGYTF,TGTGCCATCAGTGAAACAGAGCAGGGTAACTATGGCTACACCTTC
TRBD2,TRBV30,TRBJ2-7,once,CAWAPSGTQQYF,TGTGCCTGGGCCCCTAGCGGGACTCAGCAGTACTTC
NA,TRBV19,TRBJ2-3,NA,CASNTDGRLTDTQYF,TGTGCCAGTAATACGGACGGTCGACTCACAGATACGCAGTATTTT
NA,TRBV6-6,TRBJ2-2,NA,CASSYGWGTGELFF,TGTGCCAGCAGTTACGGTTGGGGGACCGGGGAGCTGTTTTTT
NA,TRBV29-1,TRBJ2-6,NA,CSVESSSGANVLTF,TGCAGCGTTGAATCGTCCTCTGGGGCCAACGTCCTGACTTTC
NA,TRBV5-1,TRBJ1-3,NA,CASQVQGVTGNTIYF,TGCGCCAGCCAAGTACAGGGAGTTACGGGAAACACCATATATTTT
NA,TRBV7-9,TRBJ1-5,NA,CASSLAIEGWGNQPQHF,TGTGCCAGCAGCTTAGCGATTGAGGGGTGGGGCAATCAGCCCCAGCATTTT
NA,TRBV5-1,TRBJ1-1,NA,CASSLSGSGANTEAFF,TGCGCCAGCAGCTTGTCAGGGTCCGGGGCGAACACTGAAGCTTTCTTT
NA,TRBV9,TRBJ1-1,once,CASSLGLMNTEAFF,TGTGCCAGCAGCCTTGGCCTCATGAACACTGAAGCTTTCTTT
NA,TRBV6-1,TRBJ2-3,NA,CASSVTLGDTQYF,TGTGCCAGCAGTGTCACCTTGGGGGATACGCAGTATTTT
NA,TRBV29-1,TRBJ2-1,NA,CSVEEWTPGSYNEQFF,TGCAGCGTTGAAGAGTGGACGCCTGGGTCGTACAATGAGCAGTTCTTC
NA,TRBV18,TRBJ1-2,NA,CASSPQQGARPNYGYTF,TGTGCCAGCTCACCACAACAGGGTGCGAGACCTAACTATGGCTACACCTTC
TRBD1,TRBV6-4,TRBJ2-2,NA,CASSVDRVLGRELFF,TGTGCCAGCAGTGTGGACAGGGTGTTGGGCCGGGAGCTGTTTTTT
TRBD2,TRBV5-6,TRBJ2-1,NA,CASSQSSGRSNEQFF,TGTGCCAGCAGCCAATCTAGCGGGAGGAGCAATGAGCAGTTCTTC
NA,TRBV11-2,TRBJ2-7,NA,CASSWGGPYEQYF,TGTGCCAGCAGCTGGGGGGGCCCCTACGAGCAGTACTTC
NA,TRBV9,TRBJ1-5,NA,CASSVGGGGPQHF,TGTGCCAGCAGCGTAGGAGGGGGAGGGCCCCAGCATTTT
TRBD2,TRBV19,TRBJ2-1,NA,CASRYGLAGNEQFF,TGTGCCAGTAGATACGGACTAGCTGGCAATGAGCAGTTCTTC
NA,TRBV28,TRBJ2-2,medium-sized,CASRRSGQTGELFF,TGTGCCAGCAGGCGGAGCGGACAAACCGGGGAGCTGTTTTTT
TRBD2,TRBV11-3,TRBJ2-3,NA,CASSLASGVDTQYF,TGTGCCAGCAGCTTGGCCAGCGGGGTAGATACGCAGTATTTT
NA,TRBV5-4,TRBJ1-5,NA,CASSLQGGSNQPQHF,TGTGCCAGCAGCTTGCAGGGCGGGAGCAATCAGCCCCAGCATTTT
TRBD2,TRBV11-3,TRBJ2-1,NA,CASSGTSGREQFF,TGTGCCAGCAGCGGGACTAGCGGGAGGGAGCAGTTCTTC
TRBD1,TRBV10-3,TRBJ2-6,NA,CAISEPRGQGRSGANVLTF,TGTGCCATCAGTGAGCCTCGGGGACAGGGGCGCTCTGGGGCCAACGTCCTGACTTTC